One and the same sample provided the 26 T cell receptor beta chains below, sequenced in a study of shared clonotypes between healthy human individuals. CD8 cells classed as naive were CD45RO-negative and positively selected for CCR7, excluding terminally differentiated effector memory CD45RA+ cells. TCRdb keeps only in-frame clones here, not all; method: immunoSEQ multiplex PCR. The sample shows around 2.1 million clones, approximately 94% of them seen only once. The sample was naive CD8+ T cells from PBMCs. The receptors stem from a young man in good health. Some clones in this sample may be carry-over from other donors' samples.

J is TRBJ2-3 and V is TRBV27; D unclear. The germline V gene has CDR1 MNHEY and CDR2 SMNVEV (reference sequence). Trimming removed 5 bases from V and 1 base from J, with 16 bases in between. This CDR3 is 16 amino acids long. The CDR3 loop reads CASSPIDAVGTDTQYF. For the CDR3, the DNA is TGTGCCAGCAGTCCCATCGACGCCGTAGGCACAGATACGCAGTATTTT.

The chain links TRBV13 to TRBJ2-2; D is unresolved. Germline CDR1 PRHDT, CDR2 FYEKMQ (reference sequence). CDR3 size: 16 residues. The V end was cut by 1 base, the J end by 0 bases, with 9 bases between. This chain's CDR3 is CASSLVGSSNTGELFF. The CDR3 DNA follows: TGTGCCAGCAGCTTAGTGGGCAGTTCGAACACCGGGGAGCTGTTTTTT. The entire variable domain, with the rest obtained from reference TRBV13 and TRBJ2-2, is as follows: AAGVIQSPRHLIKEKRETATLKCYPIPRHDTVYWYQQGPGQDPQFLISFYEKMQSDKGSIPDRFSAQQFSDYHSELNMSSLELGDSALYFCASSLVGSSNTGELFFGEGSRLTVL.

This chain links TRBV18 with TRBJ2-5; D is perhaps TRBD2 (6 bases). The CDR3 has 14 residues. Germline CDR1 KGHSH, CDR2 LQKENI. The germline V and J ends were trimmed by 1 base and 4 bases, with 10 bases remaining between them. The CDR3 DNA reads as TGTGCCAGCTCACCACTTGTGGGAGGAGAGACCCAGTACTTC. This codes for CASSPLVGGETQYF.

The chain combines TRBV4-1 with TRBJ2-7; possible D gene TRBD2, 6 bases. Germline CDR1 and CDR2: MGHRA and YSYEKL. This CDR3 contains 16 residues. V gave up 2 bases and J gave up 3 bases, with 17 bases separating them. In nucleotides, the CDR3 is TGCGCCAGCAGCCAACAAAAAGGAGGGGATATCTACGAGCAGTACTTC. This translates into CASSQQKGGDIYEQYF.

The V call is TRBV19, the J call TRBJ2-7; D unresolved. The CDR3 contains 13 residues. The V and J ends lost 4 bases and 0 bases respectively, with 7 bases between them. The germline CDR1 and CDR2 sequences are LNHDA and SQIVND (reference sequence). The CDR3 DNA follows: TGTGCCAGTAGTAGCCGGGTCTCCTACGAGCAGTACTTC. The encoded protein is CASSSRVSYEQYF.

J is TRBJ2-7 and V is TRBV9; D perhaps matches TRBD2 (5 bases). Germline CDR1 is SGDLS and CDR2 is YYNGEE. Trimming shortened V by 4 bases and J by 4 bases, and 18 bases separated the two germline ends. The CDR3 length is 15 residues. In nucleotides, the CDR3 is TGTGCCAGCAGCCCTTATTGGAGGAATACTTACGAGCAGTACTTC. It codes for CASSPYWRNTYEQYF.

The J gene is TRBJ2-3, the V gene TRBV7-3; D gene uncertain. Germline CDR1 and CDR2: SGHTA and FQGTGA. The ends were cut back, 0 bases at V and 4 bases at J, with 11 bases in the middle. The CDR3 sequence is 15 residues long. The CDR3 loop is CASSLTGYLPDTQYF. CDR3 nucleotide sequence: TGTGCCAGCAGCTTAACCGGGTACCTCCCAGATACGCAGTATTTT.

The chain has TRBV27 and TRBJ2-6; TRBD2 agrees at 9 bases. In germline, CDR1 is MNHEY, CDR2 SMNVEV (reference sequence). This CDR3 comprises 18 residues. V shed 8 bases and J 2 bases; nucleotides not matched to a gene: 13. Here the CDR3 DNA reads TGTGCCAGCTCTGGGCTAGCGGGACCAGAAGCTGGGGCCAACGTCCTGACTTTC. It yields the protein CASSGLAGPEAGANVLTF.

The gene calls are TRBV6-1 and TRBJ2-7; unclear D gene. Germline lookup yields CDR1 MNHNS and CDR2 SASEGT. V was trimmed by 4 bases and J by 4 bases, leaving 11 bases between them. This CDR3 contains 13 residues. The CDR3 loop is CASSVLLQYEQYF. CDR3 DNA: TGTGCCAGCAGTGTCCTCCTCCAATACGAGCAGTACTTC.

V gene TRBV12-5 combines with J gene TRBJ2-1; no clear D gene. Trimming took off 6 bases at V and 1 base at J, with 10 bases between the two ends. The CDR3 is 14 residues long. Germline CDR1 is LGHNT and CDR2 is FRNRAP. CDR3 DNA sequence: TGTGCTAGTGGGCCTGACATTTCCTACAATGAGCAGTTCTTC. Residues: CASGPDISYNEQFF.

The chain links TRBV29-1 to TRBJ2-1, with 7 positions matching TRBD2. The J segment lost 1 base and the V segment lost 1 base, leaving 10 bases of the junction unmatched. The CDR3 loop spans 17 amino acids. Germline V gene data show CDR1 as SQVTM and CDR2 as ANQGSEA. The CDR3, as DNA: TGCAGCGTTGAAGGACCTGGGCTAGCGGCTTCCTACAATGAGCAGTTCTTC. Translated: CSVEGPGLAASYNEQFF.

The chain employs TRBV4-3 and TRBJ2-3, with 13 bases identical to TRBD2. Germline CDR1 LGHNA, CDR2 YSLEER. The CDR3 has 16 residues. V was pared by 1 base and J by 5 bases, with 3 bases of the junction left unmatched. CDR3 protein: CASSQGTSGRRDTQYF. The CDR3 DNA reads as TGCGCCAGCAGCCAAGGGACTAGCGGGAGAAGAGATACGCAGTATTTT.

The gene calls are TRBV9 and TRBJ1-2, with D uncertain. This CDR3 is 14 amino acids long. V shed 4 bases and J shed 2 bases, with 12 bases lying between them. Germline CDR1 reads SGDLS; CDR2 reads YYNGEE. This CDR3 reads CASSPKTANYGYTF. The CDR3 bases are TGTGCCAGCAGCCCCAAGACGGCGAACTATGGCTACACCTTC.

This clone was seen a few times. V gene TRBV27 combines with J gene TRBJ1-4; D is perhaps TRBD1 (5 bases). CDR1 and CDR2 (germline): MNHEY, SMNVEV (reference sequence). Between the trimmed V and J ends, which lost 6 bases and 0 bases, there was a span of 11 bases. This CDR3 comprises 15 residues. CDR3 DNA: TGTGCCAGCAGGTTCGAGACAGCAACTAATGAAAAACTGTTTTTT. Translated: CASRFETATNEKLFF.

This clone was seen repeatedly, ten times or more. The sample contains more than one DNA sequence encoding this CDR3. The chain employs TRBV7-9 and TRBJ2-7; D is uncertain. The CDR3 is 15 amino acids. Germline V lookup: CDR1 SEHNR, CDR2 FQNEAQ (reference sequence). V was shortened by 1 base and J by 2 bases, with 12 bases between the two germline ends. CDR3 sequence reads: CASSLGTLYPYEQYF. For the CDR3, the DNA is TGTGCCAGCAGCTTAGGGACCCTCTACCCCTACGAGCAGTACTTC.

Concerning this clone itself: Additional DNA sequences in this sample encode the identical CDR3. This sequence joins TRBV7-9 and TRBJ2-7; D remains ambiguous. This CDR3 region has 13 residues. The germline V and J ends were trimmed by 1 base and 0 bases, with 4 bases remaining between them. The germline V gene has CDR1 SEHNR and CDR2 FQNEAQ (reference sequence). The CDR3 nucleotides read TGTGCCAGCAGCTTAGGCAACTCCTACGAGCAGTACTTC. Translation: CASSLGNSYEQYF.

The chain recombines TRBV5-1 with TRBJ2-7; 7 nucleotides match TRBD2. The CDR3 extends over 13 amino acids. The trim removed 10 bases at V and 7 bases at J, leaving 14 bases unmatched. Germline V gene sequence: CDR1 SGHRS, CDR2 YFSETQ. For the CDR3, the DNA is TGCGCCTCCGGGCCCGAGCGGGATTATGAGCAGTACTTC. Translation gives CASGPERDYEQYF.

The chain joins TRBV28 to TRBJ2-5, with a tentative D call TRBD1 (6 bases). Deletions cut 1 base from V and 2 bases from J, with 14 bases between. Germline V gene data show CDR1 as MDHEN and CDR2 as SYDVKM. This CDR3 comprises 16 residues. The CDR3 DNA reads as TGTGCCAGCAGTTTATTGGGGGCAGCCCTACAAGAGACCCAGTACTTC. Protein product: CASSLLGAALQETQYF.

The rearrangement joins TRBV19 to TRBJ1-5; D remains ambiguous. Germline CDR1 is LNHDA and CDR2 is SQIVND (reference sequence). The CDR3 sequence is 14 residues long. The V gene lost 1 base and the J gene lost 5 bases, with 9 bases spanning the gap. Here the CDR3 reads CASSIAAGYQPQHF. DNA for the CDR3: TGTGCCAGTAGTATAGCGGCAGGTTATCAGCCCCAGCATTTT.

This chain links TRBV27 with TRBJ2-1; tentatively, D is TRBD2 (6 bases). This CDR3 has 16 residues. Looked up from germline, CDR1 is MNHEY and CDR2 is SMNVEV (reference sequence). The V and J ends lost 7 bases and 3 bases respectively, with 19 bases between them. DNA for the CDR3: TGTGCCAGCAATCCGTCTTGGGGGGAAATCTACAATGAGCAGTTCTTC. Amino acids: CASNPSWGEIYNEQFF.

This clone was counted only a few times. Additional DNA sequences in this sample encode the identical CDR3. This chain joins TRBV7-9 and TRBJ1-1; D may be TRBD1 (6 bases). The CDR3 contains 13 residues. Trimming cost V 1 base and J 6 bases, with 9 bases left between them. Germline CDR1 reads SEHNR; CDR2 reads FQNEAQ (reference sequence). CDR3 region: CASSLDRGPEAFF. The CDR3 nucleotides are TGTGCCAGCAGCTTAGATCGGGGGCCTGAAGCTTTCTTT.

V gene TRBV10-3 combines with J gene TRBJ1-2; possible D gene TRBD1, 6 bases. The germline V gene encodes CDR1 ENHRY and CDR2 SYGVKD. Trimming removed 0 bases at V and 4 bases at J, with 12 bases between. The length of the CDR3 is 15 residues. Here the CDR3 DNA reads TGTGCCATCAGTGAGTCGAGGGGGGTGGCCTATGGCTACACCTTC. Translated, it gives CAISESRGVAYGYTF.

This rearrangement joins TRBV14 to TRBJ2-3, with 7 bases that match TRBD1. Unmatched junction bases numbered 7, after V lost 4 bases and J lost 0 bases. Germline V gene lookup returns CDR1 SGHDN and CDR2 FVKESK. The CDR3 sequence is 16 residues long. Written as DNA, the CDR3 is TGTGCCAGCAGCCCCCCAGGGACAGAAAGCACAGATACGCAGTATTTT. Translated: CASSPPGTESTDTQYF.

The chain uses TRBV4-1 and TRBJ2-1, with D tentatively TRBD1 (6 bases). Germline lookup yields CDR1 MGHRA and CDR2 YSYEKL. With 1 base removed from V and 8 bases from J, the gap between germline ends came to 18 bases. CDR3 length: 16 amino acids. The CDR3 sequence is CASSQGTGPPRDEQFF. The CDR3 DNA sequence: TGCGCCAGCAGCCAAGGCACAGGGCCCCCTCGGGATGAGCAGTTCTTC.

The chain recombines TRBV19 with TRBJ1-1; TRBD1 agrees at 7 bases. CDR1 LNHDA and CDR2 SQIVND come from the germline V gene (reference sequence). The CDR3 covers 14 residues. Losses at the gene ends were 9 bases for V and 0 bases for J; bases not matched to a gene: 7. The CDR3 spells CASASTGLNTEAFF. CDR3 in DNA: TGTGCCAGCGCCTCGACAGGGCTGAACACTGAAGCTTTCTTT.

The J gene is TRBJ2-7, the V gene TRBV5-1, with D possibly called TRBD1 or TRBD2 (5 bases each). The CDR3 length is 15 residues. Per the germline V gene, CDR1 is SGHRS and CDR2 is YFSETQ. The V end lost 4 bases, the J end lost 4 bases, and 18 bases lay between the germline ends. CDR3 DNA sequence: TGCGCCAGCAGCAACCGGGACCCCCCCAAGTACGAGCAGTACTTC. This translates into CASSNRDPPKYEQYF.